The present entry profiles one TCR beta chain with its context. This record belongs to a study of cytomegalovirus exposure and HLA in healthy donors. The data were produced by immunoSEQ multiplex PCR, yet TCRdb's version contains in-frame clones alone and is incomplete. The table has some 130,000 clones, approximately 89% seen once; the top ten hold around 1.2%. The CDR3 spans 13 residues. V lost 5 bases and J 1 base, leaving 8 bases between the germline ends. Germline V lookup: CDR1 SEHNR, CDR2 FQNEAQ (reference sequence). J is TRBJ1-2 and V is TRBV7-9; D unclear. The sequence derives from a woman aged 18 to 35 in good health and CMV-seronegative. Input material: PBMCs. CDR3 sequence: CASSPFSNYGYTF. The CDR3 coding sequence is TGTGCCAGCAGCCCCTTCAGTAACTATGGCTACACCTTC.